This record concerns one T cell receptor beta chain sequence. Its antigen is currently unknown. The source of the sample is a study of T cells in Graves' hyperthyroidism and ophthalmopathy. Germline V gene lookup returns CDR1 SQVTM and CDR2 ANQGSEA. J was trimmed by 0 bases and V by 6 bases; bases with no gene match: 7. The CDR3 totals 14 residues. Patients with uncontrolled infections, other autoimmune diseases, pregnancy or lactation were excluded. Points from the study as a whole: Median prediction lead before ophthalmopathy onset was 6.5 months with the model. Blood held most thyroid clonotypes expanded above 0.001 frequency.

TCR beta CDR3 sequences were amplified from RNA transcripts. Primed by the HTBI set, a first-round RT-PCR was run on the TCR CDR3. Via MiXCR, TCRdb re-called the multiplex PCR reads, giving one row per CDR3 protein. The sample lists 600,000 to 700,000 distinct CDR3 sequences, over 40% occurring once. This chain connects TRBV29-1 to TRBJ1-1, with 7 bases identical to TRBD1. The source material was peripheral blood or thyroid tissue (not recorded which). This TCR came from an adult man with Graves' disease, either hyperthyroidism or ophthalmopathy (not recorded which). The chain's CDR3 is CSVHTTGLNTEAFF. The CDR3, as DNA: TGCAGCGTCCATACGACAGGGCTGAACACTGAAGCTTTCTTT.